This T cell receptor (beta chain) comes out of a study of T cell responses to AZD1222 COVID-19 vaccine. Findings and caveats of the study: Seropositivity was recorded at baseline in only six AZD1222 recipients.

CDR1 is SGHAT and CDR2 is FQNNGV in the germline V gene. The CDR3 spans 14 residues. V lost 1 base and J lost 1, with 7 bases in between. As concerns this clone: Its cognate antigen is unknown.

The data were produced by immunoSEQ multiplex PCR, yet TCRdb's version contains in-frame clones alone and is incomplete. Among 180,000 or so clones listed, roughly 94% were seen once. The sequencing here drew on peripheral blood, taken on day 0 of AZD1222 vaccination. This receptor was taken from an adult in good health. The genes are TRBV11-2 and TRBJ1-1; unclear D gene. The CDR3 here is CASSLATQNTEAFF. The CDR3 coding sequence is TGTGCCAGCAGCTTAGCCACACAGAACACTGAAGCTTTCTTT.